This entry lists 20 T cell receptor beta chains sequenced from one sample in a study of response to subunit inactivated influenza vaccine. Each CDR3 protein gets one entry after TCRdb re-called the RT-PCR reads with MiXCR. The sample lists 500,000 to 750,000 distinct CDR3 sequences, 14% occurring once. This specimen was PBMCs from blood, taken roughly 13 days after vaccination. The source of these receptors is a man aged 45 to 65 who received an inactivated influenza vaccine.

This clonotype was found a few times. This chain uses TRBV4-1 with TRBJ2-1; D is uncertain. CDR1 MGHRA and CDR2 YSYEKL come from the germline V gene. The ends were cut back, 2 bases at V and 1 base at J, with 9 bases in the middle. The CDR3 loop spans 15 amino acids. The CDR3 loop reads CASSQRADSYNEQFF. For the CDR3, the DNA is TGCGCCAGCAGCCAACGGGCAGATTCCTACAATGAGCAGTTCTTC.

The sample holds a few counts of this clonotype. The V call is TRBV6-1, the J call TRBJ2-7, with D possibly matching TRBD1 (6 bases). Trimming left V 7 bases short and J 8 bases short, with 15 bases between. Germline-derived CDR1 and CDR2 are MNHNS and SASEGT. This CDR3 is built from 12 residues. CDR3 region: CASTNPGVQQYF. The CDR3 DNA is TGTGCCAGCACAAACCCAGGGGTCCAGCAGTACTTC.

This clonotype was detected only a few times. The gene calls are TRBV20-1 and TRBJ2-3; weak D call: TRBD1 (5 bases). The CDR3 runs 13 residues. From germline, CDR1 is DFQATT and CDR2 SNEGSKA (reference sequence). Here the CDR3 reads CSATVPPTDTQYF. The CDR3 DNA reads TGCAGCGCGACAGTTCCCCCCACAGATACGCAGTATTTT.

This clonotype was detected a few times. This chain connects TRBV20-1 to TRBJ1-1; D remains unclear. This CDR3 comprises 14 residues. Germline values: CDR1 DFQATT, CDR2 SNEGSKA (reference sequence). The V end lost 5 bases, the J end lost 1 base, and 14 bases lay between the germline ends. CDR3 DNA: TGCAGTGCTCCCCCGGAGGCAGGGAACACTGAAGCTTTCTTT. This translates into CSAPPEAGNTEAFF.

A few counts support this clonotype. V gene TRBV9 combines with J gene TRBJ2-3; 7 bases match TRBD2. CDR3 size: 15 residues. Unmatched junction bases numbered 5, after V lost 0 bases and J lost 4 bases. Germline V gene lookup returns CDR1 SGDLS and CDR2 YYNGEE. The CDR3 DNA is TGTGCCAGCAGCGTAGGGGGGGGATTGGCAGATACGCAGTATTTT. It translates to CASSVGGGLADTQYF.

The chain links TRBV9 to TRBJ2-7; 8 bases match TRBD2. Per germline, CDR1 SGDLS and CDR2 YYNGEE. The CDR3 extends over 15 amino acids. After removal of 3 bases from V and 6 bases from J, the junction contained 11 bases not matched to a gene. The CDR3 loop is CASSAGTSGSSEQYF. The CDR3 DNA is TGTGCCAGCAGCGCAGGGACTAGTGGAAGCAGCGAGCAGTACTTC.

The chain couples TRBV20-1 to TRBJ2-1, with D perhaps TRBD1 or TRBD2 (5 bases each). CDR1 is DFQATT, CDR2 SNEGSKA, per germline (reference sequence). Trimming left V 4 bases short and J 6 bases short, with 13 bases between. This CDR3 comprises 13 residues. The CDR3 region has the DNA TGCAGTGCTAAAGGGACCCACCCCAATGAGCAGTTCTTC. It translates to CSAKGTHPNEQFF.

The chain uses TRBV5-1 and TRBJ2-1, with 7 bases aligning to TRBD2. V lost 4 bases to trimming and J lost 3 bases; unmatched junction nucleotides: 4. This CDR3 comprises 14 residues. The germline V gene encodes CDR1 SGHRS and CDR2 YFSETQ. Here the CDR3 DNA reads TGCGCCAGCAGCGTATCTAGCGGCTACAATGAGCAGTTCTTC. It is translated as CASSVSSGYNEQFF.

This clonotype was recorded a few times. This chain connects TRBV20-1 to TRBJ2-7, with D possibly being TRBD1 (6 bases). Germline CDR1 reads DFQATT; CDR2 reads SNEGSKA (reference sequence). V was pared by 6 bases and J by 2 bases, with 11 bases between. The CDR3 totals 12 residues. CDR3 in amino acids: CSAPDRAYEQYF. The CDR3, as DNA: TGCAGTGCCCCGGACAGAGCCTACGAGCAGTACTTC.

The table lists this clonotype with a few counts. The DNA of the CDR3 is TGTGCCAGCTCACCTCGGCGGCGCCAAGAGACCCAGTACTTC. As protein: CASSPRRRQETQYF. The chain combines TRBV18 with TRBJ2-5; D remains unclear. Trimming shortened V by 3 bases and J by 1 base, and 9 bases separated the two germline ends. This CDR3 has 14 residues. Per germline, CDR1 KGHSH and CDR2 LQKENI.

The chain employs TRBV19 and TRBJ2-7, with D unclear. Between the trimmed V and J ends, which lost 2 bases and 6 bases, there was a span of 8 bases. Germline V gives CDR1 LNHDA, CDR2 SQIVND (reference sequence). The CDR3 covers 12 residues. The CDR3 bases are TGTGCCAGTAGTATATTCGGCGGCGAGCAGTACTTC. It specifies CASSIFGGEQYF.

This clonotype was counted only a few times. The V and J genes are TRBV4-1 and TRBJ2-2; D possibly corresponds to TRBD2 (7 bases). Trimming left V 4 bases short and J 5 bases short, with 17 bases between. The CDR3 loop spans 16 amino acids. Germline lookup yields CDR1 MGHRA and CDR2 YSYEKL. CDR3 amino acids: CASSPGASGSTGELFF. The CDR3 nucleotides are TGCGCCAGCAGCCCGGGGGCTAGCGGATCTACCGGGGAGCTGTTTTTT.

This rearrangement joins TRBV10-3 to TRBJ2-2; possible D gene TRBD1, 5 bases. Germline lookup yields CDR1 ENHRY and CDR2 SYGVKD. The V end lost 5 bases, the J end lost 0 bases, and 13 bases lay between the germline ends. The CDR3 is made up of 16 amino acids. Here the CDR3 reads CAISWTPDPNTGELFF. The CDR3, as DNA: TGTGCCATCAGTTGGACACCGGACCCGAACACCGGGGAGCTGTTTTTT.

This clonotype has a handful of counts. The rearrangement joins TRBV20-1 to TRBJ2-2; TRBD2 matches at 7 bases. The CDR3 length is 16 residues. V was clipped by 1 base and J by 4 bases; unmatched bases: 9. CDR1 DFQATT and CDR2 SNEGSKA come from the germline V gene (reference sequence). CDR3 amino acids: CSARAEGRGTTGELFF. The CDR3, as DNA: TGCAGTGCTAGAGCCGAGGGGCGGGGGACCACCGGGGAGCTGTTTTTT.

The sample holds a few counts of this clonotype. This chain uses TRBV7-8 with TRBJ1-1; possible D gene TRBD1, 5 bases. CDR1 and CDR2 from the germline V gene are SGHVS and FQNEAQ. V lost 5 bases and J lost 0, with 16 bases in between. The CDR3 covers 16 residues. The CDR3 bases are TGTGCCAGCAGCCTAGGGGAGGGCAGCATGAACACTGAAGCTTTCTTT. Translated, it gives CASSLGEGSMNTEAFF.

This clonotype occurred a few times. The chain carries TRBV6-1 and TRBJ2-1, with TRBD2 matching 8 bases. J gave up 6 bases and V 7 bases, and 8 bases lay outside the gene matches. CDR1 is MNHNS and CDR2 is SASEGT in the germline V gene. The CDR3 length is 14 residues. CDR3 bases: TGTGCCAGCAAGAGCCCGGGAGGGCTCAATGAGCAGTTCTTC. Its translation is CASKSPGGLNEQFF.

This clonotype was recorded at least ten times. The rearrangement links TRBV4-3 to TRBJ2-3, with a possible D match to TRBD1 (6 bases). CDR3 length: 18 amino acids. Trimming left V 0 bases short and J 4 bases short, with 20 bases between. CDR1 LGHNA and CDR2 YSLEER come from the germline V gene. The CDR3 region has the DNA TGCGCCAGCAGCCAAGAAGGGGCCAGGGGCGGGTCCCCAGATACGCAGTATTTT. Translating gives CASSQEGARGGSPDTQYF.

The chain couples TRBV6-2 or TRBV6-3 to TRBJ2-5; either TRBD1 or TRBD2 may fit D (6 bases each). V was cut by 6 bases and J by 4 bases, with 21 bases left in between. CDR1 and CDR2 from the germline V gene are MNHEY and SVGEGT. This CDR3 has 16 residues. CDR3 protein: CASRPSGAGSAETQYF. DNA for the CDR3: TGTGCCAGCAGGCCCTCAGGGGCGGGGAGTGCAGAGACCCAGTACTTC.

The chain combines TRBV10-3 with TRBJ1-5, with D possibly TRBD1 on 5 matching bases. This CDR3 is built from 14 residues. Germline V CDR1 and CDR2: ENHRY, SYGVKD. V dropped 4 bases and J dropped 5 bases, with 12 bases sitting between them. The CDR3 is CAISAGAGYQPQHF. CDR3 sequence (DNA): TGTGCCATCAGTGCTGGGGCAGGCTATCAGCCCCAGCATTTT.

V and J are TRBV20-1 and TRBJ2-5, with TRBD1 identical over 7 bases. Germline CDR1 DFQATT, CDR2 SNEGSKA (reference sequence). J gave up 4 bases and V 6 bases, and 11 bases lay outside the gene matches. CDR3 length: 14 residues. This CDR3 is CSATRQGRRETQYF. CDR3 nucleotide sequence: TGCAGTGCCACAAGACAGGGAAGGAGAGAGACCCAGTACTTC.